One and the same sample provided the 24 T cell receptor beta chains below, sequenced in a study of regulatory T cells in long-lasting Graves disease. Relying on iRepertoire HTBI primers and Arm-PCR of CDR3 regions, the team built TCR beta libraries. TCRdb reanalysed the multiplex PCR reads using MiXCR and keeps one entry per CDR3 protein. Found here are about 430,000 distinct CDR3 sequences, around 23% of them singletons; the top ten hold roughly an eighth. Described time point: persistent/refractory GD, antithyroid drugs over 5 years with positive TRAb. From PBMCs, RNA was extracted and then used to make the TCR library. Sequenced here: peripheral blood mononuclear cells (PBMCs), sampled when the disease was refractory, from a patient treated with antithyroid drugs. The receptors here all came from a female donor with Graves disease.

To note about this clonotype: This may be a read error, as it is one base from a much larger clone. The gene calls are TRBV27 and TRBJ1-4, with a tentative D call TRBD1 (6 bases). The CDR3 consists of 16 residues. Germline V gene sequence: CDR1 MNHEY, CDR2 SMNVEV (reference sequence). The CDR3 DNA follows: TGTACCAGCAGAACCTATGGGGGCAGGGGCGTCGAAAAACTGTTTTTT. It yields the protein CTSRTYGGRGVEKLFF.

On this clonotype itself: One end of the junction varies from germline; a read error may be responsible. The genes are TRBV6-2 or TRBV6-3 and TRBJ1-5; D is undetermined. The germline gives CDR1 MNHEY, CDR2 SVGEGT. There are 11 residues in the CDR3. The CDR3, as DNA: TGTGCCACGGGGAGAGGTCAGCCCCAGCAATTT. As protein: CATGRGQPQQF.

This CDR3 is CASSTKREGRETQYF. The CDR3 bases are TGTGCCAGCAGTACAAAGCGGGAGGGCCGGGAGACCCAGTACTTC. This sequence joins TRBV6-2 or TRBV6-3 and TRBJ2-5; TRBD2 agrees at 10 bases. The germline V gene has CDR1 MNHEY and CDR2 SVGEGT. Unmatched junction bases numbered 8, after V lost 5 bases and J lost 5 bases. This CDR3 is built from 15 residues.

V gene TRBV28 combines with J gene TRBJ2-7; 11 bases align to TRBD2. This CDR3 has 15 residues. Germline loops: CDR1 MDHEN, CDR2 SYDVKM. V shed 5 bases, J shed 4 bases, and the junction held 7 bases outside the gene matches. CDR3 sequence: CASSHRTSGRYEQYF. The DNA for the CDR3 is TGTGCCAGCAGTCACCGGACTAGCGGGCGGTACGAGCAGTACTTC.

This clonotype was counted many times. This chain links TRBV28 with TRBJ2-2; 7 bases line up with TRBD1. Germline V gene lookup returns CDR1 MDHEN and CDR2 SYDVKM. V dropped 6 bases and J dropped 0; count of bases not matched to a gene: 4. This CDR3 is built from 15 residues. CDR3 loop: CASRNDRANTGELFF. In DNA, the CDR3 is TGTGCCAGCAGAAACGACAGGGCGAACACCGGGGAGCTGTTTTTT.

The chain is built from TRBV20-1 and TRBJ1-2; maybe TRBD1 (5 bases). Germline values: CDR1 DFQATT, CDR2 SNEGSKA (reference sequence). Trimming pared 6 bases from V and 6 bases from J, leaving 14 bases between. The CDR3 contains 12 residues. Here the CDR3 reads CSAAGLLNGYTF. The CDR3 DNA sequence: TGCAGTGCCGCGGGGCTCTTAAATGGCTACACCTTC.

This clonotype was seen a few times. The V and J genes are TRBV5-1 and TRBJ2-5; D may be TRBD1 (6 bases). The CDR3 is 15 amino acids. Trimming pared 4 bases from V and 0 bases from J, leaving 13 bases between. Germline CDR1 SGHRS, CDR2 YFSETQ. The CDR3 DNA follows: TGCGCCAGCAGCACGATAGGACAGAACCAAGAGACCCAGTACTTC. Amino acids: CASSTIGQNQETQYF.

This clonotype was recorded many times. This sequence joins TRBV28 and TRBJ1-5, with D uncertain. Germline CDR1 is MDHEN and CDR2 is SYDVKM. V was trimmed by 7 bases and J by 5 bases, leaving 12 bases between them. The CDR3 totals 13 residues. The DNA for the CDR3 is TGTGCCAGCAAAGGAAGGGTGGATCAGCCCCAGCATTTT. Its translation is CASKGRVDQPQHF.

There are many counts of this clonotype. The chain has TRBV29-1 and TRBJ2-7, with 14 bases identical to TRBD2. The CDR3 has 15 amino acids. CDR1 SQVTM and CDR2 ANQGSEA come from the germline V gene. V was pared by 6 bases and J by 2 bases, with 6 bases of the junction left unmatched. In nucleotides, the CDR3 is TGCAGCGTCGGGGGACTAGCGGGAGCGACCTACGAGCAGTACTTC. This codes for CSVGGLAGATYEQYF.

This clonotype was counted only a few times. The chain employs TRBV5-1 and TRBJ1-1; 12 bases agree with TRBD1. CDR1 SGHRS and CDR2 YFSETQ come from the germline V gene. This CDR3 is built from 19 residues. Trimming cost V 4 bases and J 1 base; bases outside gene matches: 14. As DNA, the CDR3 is TGCGCCAGCAGCGCACGTCCCGGGACAGGGGGCCCACCGAACACTGAAGCTTTCTTT. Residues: CASSARPGTGGPPNTEAFF.

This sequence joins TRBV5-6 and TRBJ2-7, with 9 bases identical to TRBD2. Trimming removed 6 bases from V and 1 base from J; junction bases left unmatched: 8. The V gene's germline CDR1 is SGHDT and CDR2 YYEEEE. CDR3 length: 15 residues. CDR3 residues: CASNPGLAISYEQYF. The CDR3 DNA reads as TGTGCCAGCAACCCGGGACTAGCCATTTCCTACGAGCAGTACTTC.

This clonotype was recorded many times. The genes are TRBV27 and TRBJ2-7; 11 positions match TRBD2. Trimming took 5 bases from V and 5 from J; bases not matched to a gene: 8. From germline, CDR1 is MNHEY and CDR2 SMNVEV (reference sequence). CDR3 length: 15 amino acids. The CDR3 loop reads CASSPLAGGPNEQYF. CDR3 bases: TGTGCCAGCAGTCCCTTAGCGGGAGGGCCCAACGAGCAGTACTTC.

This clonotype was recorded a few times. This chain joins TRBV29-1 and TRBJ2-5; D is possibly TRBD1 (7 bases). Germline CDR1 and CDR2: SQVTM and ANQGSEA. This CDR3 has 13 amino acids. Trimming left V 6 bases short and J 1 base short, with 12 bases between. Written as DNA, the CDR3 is TGCAGCGTGGGGCGGGACAGCCAAGAGACCCAGTACTTC. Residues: CSVGRDSQETQYF.

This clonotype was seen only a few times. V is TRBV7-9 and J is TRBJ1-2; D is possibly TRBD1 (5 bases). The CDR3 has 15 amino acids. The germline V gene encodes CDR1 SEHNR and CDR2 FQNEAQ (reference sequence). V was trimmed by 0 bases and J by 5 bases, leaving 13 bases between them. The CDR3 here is CASSLAGTESYGYTF. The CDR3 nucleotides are TGTGCCAGCAGCTTAGCCGGGACTGAGTCTTATGGCTACACCTTC.

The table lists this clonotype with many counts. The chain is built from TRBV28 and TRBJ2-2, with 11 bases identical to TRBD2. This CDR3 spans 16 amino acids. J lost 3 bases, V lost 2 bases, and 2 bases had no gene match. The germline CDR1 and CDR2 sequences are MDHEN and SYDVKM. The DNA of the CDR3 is TGTGCCAGCAGTTTACGGACTAGCGGGTACACCGGGGAGCTGTTTTTT. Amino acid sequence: CASSLRTSGYTGELFF.

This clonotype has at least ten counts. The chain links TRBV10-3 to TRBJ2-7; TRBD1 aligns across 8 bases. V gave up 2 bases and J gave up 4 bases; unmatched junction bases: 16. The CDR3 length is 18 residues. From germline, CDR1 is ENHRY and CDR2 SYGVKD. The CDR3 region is CAISENFWTGFLWYEQYF. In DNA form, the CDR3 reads TGTGCCATCAGTGAGAATTTCTGGACAGGGTTCTTATGGTACGAGCAGTACTTC.

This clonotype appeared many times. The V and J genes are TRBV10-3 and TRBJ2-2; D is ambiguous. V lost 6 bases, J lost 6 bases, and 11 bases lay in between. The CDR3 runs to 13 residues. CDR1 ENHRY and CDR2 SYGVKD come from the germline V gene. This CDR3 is CAIRGNNSGELFF. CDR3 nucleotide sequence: TGTGCCATCAGGGGTAACAACTCCGGGGAGCTGTTTTTT.

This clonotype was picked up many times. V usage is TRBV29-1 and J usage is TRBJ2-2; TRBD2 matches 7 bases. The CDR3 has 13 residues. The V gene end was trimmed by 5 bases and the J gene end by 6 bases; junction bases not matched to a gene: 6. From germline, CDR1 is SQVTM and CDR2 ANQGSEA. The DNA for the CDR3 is TGCAGCGTTTGGGCAGGGAGGGCCGGGGAGCTGTTTTTT. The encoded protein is CSVWAGRAGELFF.

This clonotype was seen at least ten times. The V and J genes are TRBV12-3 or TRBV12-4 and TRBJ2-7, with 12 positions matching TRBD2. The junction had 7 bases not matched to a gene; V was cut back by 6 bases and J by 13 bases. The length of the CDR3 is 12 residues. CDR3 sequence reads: CASRSTSGGTYF. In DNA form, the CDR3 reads TGTGCCAGCAGGAGTACTAGCGGGGGGACCTACTTC.

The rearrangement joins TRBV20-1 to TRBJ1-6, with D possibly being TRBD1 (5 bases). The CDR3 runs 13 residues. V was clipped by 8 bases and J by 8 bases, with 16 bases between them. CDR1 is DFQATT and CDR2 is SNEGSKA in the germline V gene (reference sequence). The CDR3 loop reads CSTQAQEYSPLHF. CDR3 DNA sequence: TGCAGTACCCAGGCACAGGAGTATTCACCCCTCCACTTT.

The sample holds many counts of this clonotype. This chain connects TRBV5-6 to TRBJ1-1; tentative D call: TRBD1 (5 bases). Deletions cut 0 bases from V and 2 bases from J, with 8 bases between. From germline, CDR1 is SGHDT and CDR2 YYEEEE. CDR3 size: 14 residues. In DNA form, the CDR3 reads TGTGCCAGCAGCTTGGGACAGATAAACACTGAAGCTTTCTTT. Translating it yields CASSLGQINTEAFF. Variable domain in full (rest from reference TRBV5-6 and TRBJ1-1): DAGVTQSPTHLIKTRGQQVTLRCSPKSGHDTVSWYQQALGQGPQFIFQYYEEEERQRGNFPDRFSGHQFPNYSSELNVNALLLGDSALYLCASSLGQINTEAFFGQGTRLTVV.

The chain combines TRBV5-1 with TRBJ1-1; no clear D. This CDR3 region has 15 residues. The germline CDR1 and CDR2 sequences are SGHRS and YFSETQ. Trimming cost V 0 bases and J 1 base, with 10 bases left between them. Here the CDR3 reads CASSLGQDANTEAFF. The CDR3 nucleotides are TGCGCCAGCAGCTTGGGTCAGGACGCGAACACTGAAGCTTTCTTT.

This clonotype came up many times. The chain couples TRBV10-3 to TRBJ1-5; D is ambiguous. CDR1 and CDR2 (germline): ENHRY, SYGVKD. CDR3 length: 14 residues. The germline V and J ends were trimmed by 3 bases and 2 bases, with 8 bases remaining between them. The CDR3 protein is CAISEEGGNQPQHF. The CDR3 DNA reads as TGTGCCATCAGTGAAGAGGGTGGCAATCAGCCCCAGCATTTT.

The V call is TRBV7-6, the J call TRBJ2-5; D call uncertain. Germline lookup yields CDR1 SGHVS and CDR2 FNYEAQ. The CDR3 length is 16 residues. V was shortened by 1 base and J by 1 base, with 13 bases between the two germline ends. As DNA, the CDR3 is TGTGCCAGCAGCTTAGGGCCCATTGCCCTCCAAGAGACCCAGTACTTC. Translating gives CASSLGPIALQETQYF. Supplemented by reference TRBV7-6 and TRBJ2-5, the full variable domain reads GAGVSQSPRYKVTKRGQDVALRCDPISGHVSLYWYRQALGQGPEFLTYFNYEAQQDKSGLPNDRFSAERPEGSISTLTIQRTEQRDSAMYRCASSLGPIALQETQYFGPGTRLLVL.